These 15 T cell receptor beta chains came from one sample sequenced in a study of preoperative IRX-2 immunotherapy in early breast cancer. TCRdb's table, derived via immunoSEQ multiplex PCR, lists solely in-frame clones and lacks some. The data hold under 4,000 clones, with 55% to 70% observed a single time. Treatment specified: preoperative locoregional IRX-2 cytokine immunotherapy. Material: tumor tissue, obtained after IRX-2 immunotherapy. Every receptor here comes from a human donor with breast cancer.

V is TRBV11-3 and J is TRBJ2-6; D possibly corresponds to TRBD1 (6 bases). The CDR3 has 16 residues. CDR1 and CDR2 from the germline V gene are SGHNT and YENEEA. Trimming left V 5 bases short and J 2 bases short, with 13 bases between. CDR3 in amino acids: CASSHRVTPGANVLTF. As DNA, the CDR3 is TGTGCCAGCAGCCACAGGGTTACCCCTGGGGCCAACGTCCTGACTTTC.

This chain joins TRBV6-8 and TRBJ2-7, with a weak D call TRBD2 (6 bases). Trimming removed 7 bases from V and 3 bases from J, with 13 bases in between. The CDR3 is 13 residues long. Germline V CDR1 and CDR2: MNHGY, SAAAGT. CDR3 DNA: TGTGCCAGCATTGGAGGGAGTCTCTACGAGCAGTACTTC. Amino acid sequence: CASIGGSLYEQYF.

This chain joins TRBV11-3 and TRBJ2-5; 7 nucleotides agree with TRBD1. The V gene's germline CDR1 is SGHNT and CDR2 YENEEA. V gave up 7 bases and J gave up 3 bases; unmatched junction bases: 8. The CDR3 is 14 residues long. This chain's CDR3 is CASKRQGIEETQYF. In nucleotides, the CDR3 is TGTGCCAGCAAGAGACAGGGAATAGAAGAGACCCAGTACTTC.

The chain recombines TRBV6-8 with TRBJ2-3, with 11 bases fitting TRBD2. V dropped 5 bases and J dropped 3; count of bases not matched to a gene: 4. The CDR3 is 15 amino acids. Germline CDR1 MNHGY, CDR2 SAAAGT. This chain's CDR3 is CASSRASGRTDTQYF. In DNA, the CDR3 is TGTGCCAGCAGTCGGGCTAGCGGGAGGACAGATACGCAGTATTTT.

The rearrangement links TRBV5-1 to TRBJ1-2, with 7 bases that match TRBD1. This CDR3 region has 14 residues. V lost 1 base, J lost 8 bases, and 8 bases stayed unmatched. Germline CDR1 reads SGHRS; CDR2 reads YFSETQ. The CDR3 is CASSLIGQAFGYTF. The CDR3 DNA reads TGCGCCAGCAGCTTGATCGGACAGGCTTTCGGCTACACCTTC.

The rearrangement links TRBV11-3 to TRBJ1-5, with D uncertain. Trimming removed 1 base from V and 3 bases from J, with 7 bases in between. Per the germline V gene, CDR1 is SGHNT and CDR2 is YENEEA. The CDR3 covers 14 residues. CDR3 DNA sequence: TGTGCCAGCAGCTTAGGGCAGGACAATCAGCCCCAGCATTTT. This codes for CASSLGQDNQPQHF.

This sequence joins TRBV6-8 and TRBJ2-2, with a weak D call TRBD2 (5 bases). The CDR3 covers 15 residues. V lost 5 bases to trimming and J lost 2 bases, with 12 bases between them. Germline V gene data show CDR1 as MNHGY and CDR2 as SAAAGT. This CDR3 reads CASSKADLNTGELFF. CDR3 DNA sequence: TGTGCCAGCAGTAAAGCGGACCTTAACACCGGGGAGCTGTTTTTT.

The chain combines TRBV7-2 with TRBJ1-3; no definite D call. Germline V CDR1 and CDR2: SGHTA, FQGNSA. Trimming stripped 6 bases from V and 1 base from J, with 7 bases between. The CDR3 is 13 residues long. This CDR3 is CASRDRSGNTIYF. CDR3 in DNA: TGTGCCAGCAGGGATCGATCTGGAAACACCATATATTTT.

This clone was observed a single time. This sequence joins TRBV6-8 and TRBJ2-7; 7 positions match TRBD2. This CDR3 spans 13 amino acids. The J segment lost 4 bases and the V segment lost 5 bases, leaving 5 bases of the junction unmatched. The germline CDR1 and CDR2 sequences are MNHGY and SAAAGT. CDR3 nucleotides: TGTGCCAGCAGTAGCGGGGAGATTTACGAGCAGTACTTC. Translation: CASSSGEIYEQYF.

The chain carries TRBV19 and TRBJ2-3, with D possibly TRBD2 on 6 matching bases. This CDR3 is 15 amino acids long. Per the germline V gene, CDR1 is LNHDA and CDR2 is SQIVND (reference sequence). Trimming took 3 bases from V and 2 from J, leaving 12 bases between them. This chain's CDR3 is CASSISGLITDTQYF. In nucleotides, the CDR3 is TGTGCCAGTAGTATCTCTGGACTAATCACAGATACGCAGTATTTT. The whole variable domain, filled in from reference TRBV19 and TRBJ2-3, reads DGGITQSPKYLFRKEGQNVTLSCEQNLNHDAMYWYRQDPGQGLRLIYYSQIVNDFQKGDIAEGYSVSREKKESFPLTVTSAQKNPTAFYLCASSISGLITDTQYFGPGTRLTVL.

The V gene is TRBV11-3, the J gene TRBJ2-7; 11 nucleotides align to TRBD1. Trimming cost V 3 bases and J 4 bases; bases outside gene matches: 2. Germline CDR1 and CDR2: SGHNT and YENEEA. This CDR3 comprises 14 residues. The CDR3 spells CASSLGQGVYEQYF. As DNA, the CDR3 is TGTGCCAGCAGCTTGGGACAGGGGGTTTACGAGCAGTACTTC.

The chain has TRBV19 and TRBJ2-1; 9 bases are a match to TRBD2. The CDR3 loop spans 16 amino acids. V lost 6 bases to trimming and J lost 7 bases; unmatched junction nucleotides: 13. CDR1 is LNHDA and CDR2 is SQIVND in the germline V gene (reference sequence). The CDR3 spells CASSRGLAKFVNEQFF. The CDR3 DNA reads TGTGCCAGTAGCCGCGGACTAGCGAAGTTCGTGAATGAGCAGTTCTTC.

This chain links TRBV7-7 with TRBJ2-1, with a tentative D call TRBD2 (6 bases). Per the germline V gene, CDR1 is SSHAT and CDR2 is FNYEAQ (reference sequence). There are 17 residues in the CDR3. Trimming removed 1 base at V and 6 bases at J, with 19 bases between. The CDR3 coding sequence is TGTGCCAGCAGCTTAGAGGCTAGCGTTAGAGAGCGCAATGAGCAGTTCTTC. Its protein product is CASSLEASVRERNEQFF.

This clone was observed a handful of times. The chain couples TRBV11-3 to TRBJ1-3, with 9 bases lining up with TRBD1. J gave up 1 base and V 5 bases, and 6 bases lay outside the gene matches. This CDR3 is 16 amino acids long. The germline gives CDR1 SGHNT, CDR2 YENEEA. CDR3 nucleotides: TGTGCCAGCAGCCTTACCGGGACAGGGTCTGGAAACACCATATATTTT. It translates to CASSLTGTGSGNTIYF.

This clone is labeled as medium-sized. This chain connects TRBV6-8 to TRBJ1-1; D unclear. Germline V gives CDR1 MNHGY, CDR2 SAAAGT. Between the trimmed V and J ends, which lost 6 bases and 1 base, there was a span of 9 bases. This CDR3 comprises 13 residues. The DNA for the CDR3 is TGTGCCAGCAGACTCACAGAGAACACTGAAGCTTTCTTT. It is translated as CASRLTENTEAFF.